These 30 T cell receptor beta chains came from one sample sequenced in a study of OX40 agonist ivuxolimab in advanced cancers. The assay was immunoSEQ multiplex PCR, and TCRdb's table has in-frame clones only and misses some. The repertoire consists of around 11,000 clones, with around 80% occurring once and the leading ten covering approximately 14%. The source material was CD4+ or CD8+ T cells sorted from blood, sampled in a trial of the OX40 agonist ivuxolimab. Source of these receptors: an adult with an advanced solid tumor such as melanoma, head and neck, liver or kidney cancer.

This chain links TRBV6-5 with TRBJ1-2; weak D call: TRBD1 (6 bases). The germline CDR1 and CDR2 sequences are MNHEY and SVGAGI. The CDR3 length is 14 residues. V gave up 0 bases and J gave up 8 bases, with 13 bases separating them. The CDR3 coding sequence is TGTGCCAGCAGTTACTCCCCCGGGACATTAGGCTACACCTTC. This translates into CASSYSPGTLGYTF.

The chain is built from TRBV7-8 and TRBJ1-2; D uncertain. Germline loops: CDR1 SGHVS, CDR2 FQNEAQ. Trimming took 4 bases from V and 4 from J, leaving 10 bases between them. The CDR3 totals 13 residues. DNA for the CDR3: TGTGCCAGCAGCTCCGGACCGTCCTATGGCTACACCTTC. This encodes CASSSGPSYGYTF.

This chain uses TRBV4-1 with TRBJ2-7; no definite D call. CDR3 length: 12 amino acids. V lost 0 bases and J 5 bases, leaving 5 bases between the germline ends. Germline V CDR1 and CDR2: MGHRA, YSYEKL. CDR3 sequence reads: CASSQDTNEQYF. CDR3 nucleotides: TGCGCCAGCAGCCAAGATACTAACGAGCAGTACTTC.

Turning to this clone: The conserved final phenylalanine or tryptophan is absent from the CDR3, which likely points to a read error. CDR3 DNA: TGTGCCAGCAGCCCACGACAGGGATTGAACACTGAAGCTTTCCTT. Its translation: CASSPRQGLNTEAFL. V is TRBV11-2 and J is TRBJ1-1; TRBD1 aligns across 7 bases. Losses at the gene ends were 5 bases for V and 0 bases for J; bases not matched to a gene: 6. The CDR3 sequence is 15 residues long. Germline assignment: CDR1 SGHAT and CDR2 FQNNGV.

CDR3 DNA: TGTGCCAGCACCCTCCGCGGCACAGATACGCAGTATTTT. Its translation: CASTLRGTDTQYF. The chain has TRBV6-6 and TRBJ2-3; D is unresolved. Germline V gives CDR1 MNHNY, CDR2 SVGAGI (reference sequence). V lost 7 bases to trimming and J lost 1 base, with 9 bases between them. The CDR3 sequence is 13 residues long.

The chain joins TRBV19 to TRBJ2-1; 9 bases match TRBD1. CDR3 length equals 16 residues. Trimming took 4 bases from V and 3 from J; bases not matched to a gene: 7. CDR1 LNHDA and CDR2 SQIVND come from the germline V gene (reference sequence). The CDR3 coding sequence is TGTGCCAGTAGTAGGACAGGGGACCTCCTCTACAATGAGCAGTTCTTC. It is translated as CASSRTGDLLYNEQFF.

The V and J genes are TRBV6-1 and TRBJ2-7; 9 positions match TRBD2. This CDR3 contains 15 residues. The J segment lost 3 bases and the V segment lost 2 bases, leaving 5 bases of the junction unmatched. CDR1 and CDR2 from the germline V gene are MNHNS and SASEGT. The CDR3 reads CASSEKLAGSYEQYF. The CDR3 DNA reads as TGTGCCAGCAGTGAAAAACTAGCGGGTAGCTACGAGCAGTACTTC.

V is TRBV11-3 and J is TRBJ2-3; D is tentatively TRBD1 or TRBD2 (5 bases each). From germline, CDR1 is SGHNT and CDR2 YENEEA. There are 17 residues in the CDR3. Trimming stripped 5 bases from V and 6 bases from J, with 24 bases between. The CDR3 sequence is CASSTRDGLGFGDTQYF. CDR3 nucleotide sequence: TGTGCCAGCAGCACAAGGGACGGGCTTGGGTTTGGGGATACGCAGTATTTT.

This rearrangement joins TRBV7-8 to TRBJ1-6; 8 positions match TRBD1. Trimming at V came to 3 bases and at J to 0 bases, leaving 4 bases not matched to a gene. The CDR3 extends over 17 amino acids. Germline CDR1 SGHVS, CDR2 FQNEAQ. The CDR3 protein is CASSFTGGSSYNSPLHF. The DNA of the CDR3 is TGTGCCAGCAGCTTCACAGGGGGTAGCTCCTATAATTCACCCCTCCACTTT.

The rearrangement uses TRBV19 and TRBJ2-2, with TRBD1 matching over 8 bases. V lost 5 bases and J lost 2; bases outside the gene matches: 4. The CDR3 runs to 15 residues. Germline CDR1 is LNHDA and CDR2 is SQIVND (reference sequence). The CDR3, as DNA: TGTGCCAGTAGTTTGACAGGGGAAAACACCGGGGAGCTGTTTTTT. It yields the protein CASSLTGENTGELFF. Drawing the rest from reference TRBV19 and TRBJ2-2, the complete variable domain is DGGITQSPKYLFRKEGQNVTLSCEQNLNHDAMYWYRQDPGQGLRLIYYSQIVNDFQKGDIAEGYSVSREKKESFPLTVTSAQKNPTAFYLCASSLTGENTGELFFGEGSRLTVL.

The CDR3 DNA reads as TGTGCCAGCAGCCCGACGATGTCCTACGAGCAGTACTTC. Encoded protein: CASSPTMSYEQYF. The chain recombines TRBV14 with TRBJ2-7; D is uncertain. V was shortened by 4 bases and J by 1 base, with 8 bases between the two germline ends. The CDR3 length is 13 residues. Germline V lookup: CDR1 SGHDN, CDR2 FVKESK.

The chain is built from TRBV6-1 and TRBJ1-3; no definite D call. The germline V gene has CDR1 MNHNS and CDR2 SASEGT. CDR3 length equals 15 residues. V lost 1 base to trimming and J lost 4 bases, with 11 bases between them. The CDR3 protein is CASSEDLSAGNTIYF. The CDR3 DNA reads as TGTGCCAGCAGTGAAGACCTCTCCGCGGGAAACACCATATATTTT.

The rearrangement links TRBV7-6 to TRBJ2-7; 9 bases map to TRBD2. The length of the CDR3 is 14 residues. Trimming at V came to 5 bases and at J to 5 bases, leaving 7 bases not matched to a gene. Germline CDR1 and CDR2: SGHVS and FNYEAQ. CDR3 loop: CASSRGGASNEQYF. Written as DNA, the CDR3 is TGTGCCAGCAGCCGCGGGGGGGCCTCGAACGAGCAGTACTTC.

Remarks on this clone: This may stem from a read error, because a much larger clone lies one nucleotide away. The V gene is TRBV2, the J gene TRBJ2-1; D not resolved. Trimming took 6 bases from V and 0 from J, leaving 6 bases between them. Germline values: CDR1 SNHLY, CDR2 FYNNEI. The CDR3 has 13 residues. The CDR3 protein is CASSDSSYNEQFF. The CDR3 DNA sequence: TGTGCCAGCAGCGATAGCTCCTACAATGAGCAGTTCTTC.

The CDR3 DNA sequence: TGCGCCAGCAGCGCTCCCGGGACACCCTACGAGCAGTACTTC. It translates to CASSAPGTPYEQYF. The chain carries TRBV5-1 and TRBJ2-7, with a weak D call TRBD1 (6 bases). CDR3 length: 14 residues. Deletions cut 4 bases from V and 2 bases from J, with 13 bases between. The germline CDR1 and CDR2 sequences are SGHRS and YFSETQ.

This clone has a handful of counts. This chain uses TRBV11-2 with TRBJ1-1; 8 bases align to TRBD1. CDR3 length: 15 residues. CDR1 SGHAT and CDR2 FQNNGV come from the germline V gene. Losses at the gene ends were 5 bases for V and 0 bases for J; bases not matched to a gene: 5. Here the CDR3 reads CASSRRQGLNTEAFF. In DNA, the CDR3 is TGTGCCAGCAGCAGGCGACAGGGGTTGAACACTGAAGCTTTCTTT.

The gene calls are TRBV5-5 and TRBJ2-7; 13 bases match TRBD2. V lost 4 bases and J lost 3; bases outside the gene matches: 4. The CDR3 length is 15 residues. Germline-derived CDR1 and CDR2 are SGHKS and YYEKEE (reference sequence). The CDR3 here is CASSQTSGGVYEQYF. The CDR3 DNA sequence: TGTGCCAGCAGCCAAACTAGCGGGGGGGTCTACGAGCAGTACTTC.

V gene TRBV20-1 combines with J gene TRBJ2-1, with D possibly TRBD2 on 6 matching bases. V lost 7 bases and J 5 bases, leaving 9 bases between the germline ends. CDR1 and CDR2 from the germline V gene are DFQATT and SNEGSKA (reference sequence). The CDR3 has 11 residues. The CDR3 is CSVAEDNEQFF. CDR3 nucleotides: TGCAGTGTAGCGGAGGACAATGAGCAGTTCTTC.

The V and J genes are TRBV11-2 and TRBJ1-1, with D uncertain. Deletions cut 2 bases from V and 0 bases from J, with 10 bases between. CDR1 and CDR2 (germline): SGHAT, FQNNGV. There are 15 residues in the CDR3. This CDR3 reads CASSLHVGMNTEAFF. The CDR3 nucleotides read TGTGCCAGCAGCTTACACGTCGGTATGAACACTGAAGCTTTCTTT.

V is TRBV25-1 and J is TRBJ1-1; D possibly corresponds to TRBD1 (6 bases). This CDR3 has 10 residues. Germline V lookup: CDR1 MGHDK, CDR2 SYGVNS. The V end lost 7 bases, the J end lost 8 bases, and 8 bases lay between the germline ends. The CDR3 DNA is TGTGCCAGCATTGGACAGGAAGCTTTCTTT. It is translated as CASIGQEAFF.

A single count supports this clone. The chain combines TRBV6-4 with TRBJ2-5, with D perhaps TRBD2 (6 bases). The V and J ends lost 10 bases and 11 bases respectively, with 32 bases between them. This CDR3 contains 16 residues. Germline lookup yields CDR1 MRHNA and CDR2 SNTAGT. The CDR3 protein is CAIPGEDWPRAIGQYF. CDR3 sequence (DNA): TGTGCCATCCCCGGGGAGGATTGGCCCAGAGCCATCGGGCAGTACTTC.

The CDR3 DNA follows: TGTGCCAGCAGCTCTGCAGGGGTCACTGAAGCTTTCTTT. It is translated as CASSSAGVTEAFF. This rearrangement joins TRBV7-2 to TRBJ1-1, with a possible D match to TRBD1 (6 bases). Trimming cost V 4 bases and J 4 bases, with 10 bases left between them. The germline V gene encodes CDR1 SGHTA and CDR2 FQGNSA. This CDR3 has 13 amino acids.

This clone turned up a few times. The rearrangement joins TRBV6-1 to TRBJ1-2, with a possible D match to TRBD1 (5 bases). Germline loops: CDR1 MNHNS, CDR2 SASEGT. This CDR3 has 14 residues. The V and J ends lost 7 bases and 2 bases respectively, with 14 bases between them. The DNA for the CDR3 is TGTGCCAGCAACGTCGGGGGATCGAACTATGGCTACACCTTC. It yields the protein CASNVGGSNYGYTF.

The chain recombines TRBV6-1 with TRBJ2-2; D is possibly TRBD2 (5 bases). The CDR3 length is 12 residues. Germline CDR1 is MNHNS and CDR2 is SASEGT. V was shortened by 8 bases and J by 7 bases, with 11 bases between the two germline ends. CDR3 in DNA: TGTGCCAGCCATGAGGGAGTCGGGGAGCTGTTTTTT. Its translation is CASHEGVGELFF.

The CDR3 here is CASSGRGRNQPQHF. The CDR3 DNA is TGTGCCAGCAGTGGTCGGGGCCGCAATCAGCCCCAGCATTTT. J is TRBJ1-5 and V is TRBV2; tentatively, D is TRBD1 (5 bases). V was shortened by 4 bases and J by 2 bases, with 9 bases between the two germline ends. CDR3 length: 14 amino acids. Germline CDR1 and CDR2: SNHLY and FYNNEI.

This clone was seen only once. The chain carries TRBV6-5 and TRBJ2-7; perhaps TRBD1 as D (5 bases). Germline values: CDR1 MNHEY, CDR2 SVGAGI. The CDR3 is 14 amino acids. The V gene lost 0 bases and the J gene lost 1 base, with 7 bases spanning the gap. CDR3 protein: CASSYSTDSYEQYF. The CDR3 DNA sequence: TGTGCCAGCAGTTACTCGACAGATTCCTACGAGCAGTACTTC.

The chain joins TRBV7-9 to TRBJ2-5; D is ambiguous. The end of the DNA fits TRBJ2-7 better, so the J call may be wrong. This CDR3 is built from 12 residues. Germline values: CDR1 SEHNR, CDR2 FQNEAQ (reference sequence). The CDR3 is CASSAGLDEQYF. As DNA, the CDR3 is TGTGCCAGCAGCGCCGGGCTGGACGAGCAGTACTTC.

This rearrangement joins TRBV10-3 to TRBJ1-3; 7 bases line up with TRBD1. The CDR3 runs 15 residues. V lost 10 bases, J lost 0 bases, and 9 bases stayed unmatched. Looked up from germline, CDR1 is ENHRY and CDR2 is SYGVKD. This CDR3 reads CATEQGSSSGNTIYF. The CDR3 DNA sequence: TGTGCCACCGAACAGGGGAGCAGCTCTGGAAACACCATATATTTT.

The gene calls are TRBV7-9 and TRBJ2-5; D not resolved. The CDR3 runs 14 residues. The V gene's germline CDR1 is SEHNR and CDR2 FQNEAQ (reference sequence). The germline V and J ends were trimmed by 1 base and 1 base, with 7 bases remaining between them. The CDR3 region is CASSLVQLQETQYF. CDR3 sequence (DNA): TGTGCCAGCAGCTTAGTACAGCTCCAAGAGACCCAGTACTTC.

The chain is built from TRBV30 and TRBJ2-1, with D possibly called TRBD1 or TRBD2 (6 bases each). Germline V lookup: CDR1 GTSNPN, CDR2 SVGIG (reference sequence). Trimming removed 0 bases at V and 6 bases at J, with 12 bases between. The CDR3 has 14 residues. The CDR3 coding sequence is TGTGCCTGGAGTGTCCAGGGGAGGTTCAATGAGCAGTTCTTC. As protein: CAWSVQGRFNEQFF.